A single sample is the source of the 22 T cell receptor beta chains below, sequenced in a study of identical twins (dated by TCRdb to about 2016). The protocol used for the library was 5' RACE. The data were produced on an Illumina HiSeq 2000. In-frame beta chains were kept once TCRdb had trimmed the public reads at Q25 with fastp and called clones with MiXCR. Rows with a matching CDR3 protein are joined into one entry that keeps the most common DNA and genes. The table for this sample lists 420,000 or so distinct CDR3 sequences; approximately 17% of them were counted only once. The ten largest make up more than 10% of the sample. Material: naive T cells sorted from blood. In light of the paper, this sample's cell subset or site label describes: cells isolated with a human naive T-cell isolation kit. These receptors originate from a man aged 50 to 60 in good health.

The chain carries TRBV27 and TRBJ2-1; the D is unclear. Germline V CDR1 and CDR2: MNHEY, SMNVEV (reference sequence). V was cut by 11 bases and J by 7 bases, with 15 bases left in between. The CDR3 has 12 residues. The CDR3 DNA follows: TGTGCCTCCTCCCGTAGAGCGAATGAGCAGTTCTTC. Its translation: CASSRRANEQFF.

This clonotype was picked up many times. The chain joins TRBV7-3 to TRBJ2-3; D remains ambiguous. The V gene's germline CDR1 is SGHTA and CDR2 FQGTGA. This CDR3 has 14 residues. V lost 5 bases and J 1 base, leaving 10 bases between the germline ends. The CDR3 nucleotides are TGTGCCAGCAGCCCGGACCCACGCACAGATACGCAGTATTTT. Its translation is CASSPDPRTDTQYF.

The sample holds one count of this clonotype. The chain is built from TRBV20-1 and TRBJ2-3, with 14 positions matching TRBD2. CDR1 is DFQATT and CDR2 is SNEGSKA in the germline V gene (reference sequence). The CDR3 loop spans 15 amino acids. V lost 1 base, J lost 3 bases, and 0 bases stayed unmatched. CDR3 sequence reads: CSARGTSGGTDTQYF. The CDR3 DNA follows: TGCAGTGCTAGAGGGACTAGCGGGGGGACAGATACGCAGTATTTT.

This clonotype was picked up many times. DNA for the CDR3: TGTGCCAGCAGCCAAGATCACTATGGCTACACCTTC. Protein: CASSQDHYGYTF. The chain couples TRBV4-2 to TRBJ1-2; no clear D. Looked up from germline, CDR1 is LGHNA and CDR2 is YNFKEQ. CDR3 size: 12 residues. V shed 0 bases and J shed 3 bases, with 2 bases lying between them.

This chain joins TRBV9 and TRBJ2-1; perhaps TRBD2 as D (5 bases). CDR1 and CDR2 from the germline V gene are SGDLS and YYNGEE. Trimming cost V 0 bases and J 0 bases, with 7 bases left between them. The CDR3 extends over 15 amino acids. The CDR3 is CASSVGGASYNEQFF. The CDR3 DNA reads as TGTGCCAGCAGCGTAGGGGGAGCCTCCTACAATGAGCAGTTCTTC.

This clonotype was detected a few times. This chain connects TRBV5-4 to TRBJ2-1; D remains unclear. CDR3 length: 12 amino acids. V dropped 0 bases and J dropped 9 bases, with 7 bases sitting between them. CDR1 is SGHNT and CDR2 is YYREEE in the germline V gene (reference sequence). CDR3 sequence: CASSLGMGEQFF. The CDR3 bases are TGTGCCAGCAGCTTGGGAATGGGTGAGCAGTTCTTC.

This clonotype has a handful of counts. This chain connects TRBV6-2 or TRBV6-3 to TRBJ1-2; tentative D call: TRBD1 (6 bases). Germline V lookup: CDR1 MNHEY, CDR2 SVGEGT. The CDR3 length is 14 residues. V shed 0 bases and J shed 6 bases, with 11 bases lying between them. The CDR3 is CASSYSGTSNGYTF. For the CDR3, the DNA is TGTGCCAGCAGTTACTCCGGGACAAGTAATGGCTACACCTTC.

This clonotype was recorded many times. The chain uses TRBV28 and TRBJ2-2, with a weak D call TRBD2 (5 bases). CDR1 and CDR2 from the germline V gene are MDHEN and SYDVKM. This CDR3 comprises 12 residues. V gave up 9 bases and J gave up 4 bases, with 9 bases separating them. The CDR3 loop is CASKEGTGELFF. CDR3 coding DNA: TGTGCCAGTAAAGAGGGCACCGGGGAGCTGTTTTTT.

This clonotype was seen a handful of times. The V call is TRBV6-2 or TRBV6-3, the J call TRBJ2-1; D is ambiguous. Germline CDR1 MNHEY, CDR2 SVGEGT. V dropped 5 bases and J dropped 7 bases, with 12 bases sitting between them. CDR3 length: 13 residues. The DNA of the CDR3 is TGTGCCAGCAGTCCAAGGGTTGGGAATGAGCAGTTCTTC. Translating it yields CASSPRVGNEQFF.

V usage is TRBV7-3 and J usage is TRBJ2-3; 8 nucleotides agree with TRBD2. The V gene end was trimmed by 1 base and the J gene end by 4 bases; junction bases not matched to a gene: 10. Germline V CDR1 and CDR2: SGHTA, FQGTGA. The CDR3 totals 17 residues. The CDR3 DNA is TGTGCCAGCAGCTTAATTGGATCGCGGGGGGCGGCAGATACGCAGTATTTT. It is translated as CASSLIGSRGAADTQYF.

The chain is built from TRBV6-5 and TRBJ1-1, with TRBD1 as a possible D gene (6 bases). CDR3 length equals 14 residues. The germline gives CDR1 MNHEY, CDR2 SVGAGI. The germline V and J ends were trimmed by 2 bases and 1 base, with 8 bases remaining between them. CDR3 in amino acids: CASSYLTGNTEAFF. CDR3 DNA sequence: TGTGCCAGCAGTTACCTGACAGGGAACACTGAAGCTTTCTTT.

This clonotype was recorded many times. V gene TRBV29-1 combines with J gene TRBJ2-2; tentatively, D is TRBD1 (6 bases). The CDR3 is 13 amino acids. Germline CDR1 is SQVTM and CDR2 is ANQGSEA. V gave up 8 bases and J gave up 0 bases, with 10 bases separating them. The CDR3 region has the DNA TGCAGCTACAGGGAATCGAACACCGGGGAGCTGTTTTTT. It specifies CSYRESNTGELFF.

The J gene is TRBJ2-1, the V gene TRBV9; 8 bases align to TRBD2. The CDR3 runs to 15 residues. From germline, CDR1 is SGDLS and CDR2 YYNGEE. The V and J ends lost 0 bases and 5 bases, in that order; junction bases with no gene match: 4. This chain's CDR3 is CASSVGAGVDNEQFF. The CDR3, as DNA: TGTGCCAGCAGCGTAGGAGCGGGAGTCGACAATGAGCAGTTCTTC.

The chain recombines TRBV12-3 or TRBV12-4 with TRBJ2-3; D unclear. Trimming took off 3 bases at V and 0 bases at J, with 16 bases between the two ends. The CDR3 has 17 residues. CDR3 protein: CASSFSRRSISTDTQYF. CDR3 bases: TGTGCCAGCAGTTTTTCTAGGCGATCCATTAGCACAGATACGCAGTATTTT.

V is TRBV20-1 and J is TRBJ1-1; unclear D gene. Germline V gives CDR1 DFQATT, CDR2 SNEGSKA (reference sequence). Trimming took off 7 bases at V and 1 base at J, with 7 bases between the two ends. This CDR3 spans 11 amino acids. The CDR3 here is CSGRQNTEAFF. The DNA for the CDR3 is TGCAGTGGTAGGCAGAACACTGAAGCTTTCTTT.

The table lists this clonotype with a few counts. The chain has TRBV5-4 and TRBJ2-3; 9 bases agree with TRBD1. CDR3 length: 15 residues. Germline trimming cut 4 bases from V and 6 bases from J; bases unmatched to any gene: 9. CDR1 and CDR2 (germline): SGHNT, YYREEE (reference sequence). In DNA, the CDR3 is TGTGCCAGCAGCCCCAAACGGGACAGGGTTGATACGCAGTATTTT. Translation gives CASSPKRDRVDTQYF. The whole variable domain, filled in from reference TRBV5-4 and TRBJ2-3, reads ETGVTQSPTHLIKTRGQQVTLRCSSQSGHNTVSWYQQALGQGPQFIFQYYREEENGRGNFPPRFSGLQFPNYSSELNVNALELDDSALYLCASSPKRDRVDTQYFGPGTRLTVL.

The V call is TRBV2, the J call TRBJ2-1; 8 bases agree with TRBD1. Germline V lookup: CDR1 SNHLY, CDR2 FYNNEI. J was trimmed by 5 bases and V by 9 bases; bases with no gene match: 12. The CDR3 contains 15 residues. The CDR3 loop is CASNPGQAIHNEQFF. Written as DNA, the CDR3 is TGTGCCAGTAATCCGGGACAGGCCATCCACAATGAGCAGTTCTTC.

This clonotype was seen repeatedly, ten times or more. The chain uses TRBV12-3 or TRBV12-4 and TRBJ2-5, with D unclear. V lost 6 bases and J lost 1, with 6 bases in between. The CDR3 loop spans 12 amino acids. The CDR3 protein is CASRGLQETQYF. Here the CDR3 DNA reads TGTGCCAGCAGGGGCCTCCAAGAGACCCAGTACTTC.

The chain couples TRBV28 to TRBJ2-7; 8 bases align to TRBD2. Germline V lookup: CDR1 MDHEN, CDR2 SYDVKM. The CDR3 loop spans 17 amino acids. Trimming took 5 bases from V and 4 from J; bases not matched to a gene: 16. CDR3 sequence: CASSPPTSARSPYEQYF. CDR3 in DNA: TGTGCCAGCAGTCCCCCGACTAGCGCGAGGTCTCCTTACGAGCAGTACTTC.

This clonotype was counted only a few times. The chain joins TRBV20-1 to TRBJ2-2; 7 positions match TRBD1. Germline trimming cut 3 bases from V and 5 bases from J; bases unmatched to any gene: 6. Germline-derived CDR1 and CDR2 are DFQATT and SNEGSKA (reference sequence). This CDR3 has 14 amino acids. CDR3 DNA sequence: TGCAGTGCTAGCCCTTTGACAGGGACCGGGGAGCTGTTTTTT. Translating it yields CSASPLTGTGELFF.

The table lists this clonotype with a few counts. The rearrangement links TRBV28 to TRBJ1-2; no clear D. Trimming left V 6 bases short and J 4 bases short, with 12 bases between. The CDR3 is 13 amino acids. CDR1 and CDR2 from the germline V gene are MDHEN and SYDVKM. The DNA of the CDR3 is TGTGCCAGCAGCGTGCGATCTACCTATGGCTACACCTTC. Protein sequence: CASSVRSTYGYTF.

Note on this clonotype: The junction shows a germline mismatch at one end, possibly a read error. The chain has TRBV5-1 and TRBJ2-3; tentatively, D is TRBD1 or TRBD2 (5 bases each). Germline loops: CDR1 SGHRS, CDR2 YFSETQ. The CDR3 has 15 amino acids. CDR3 in amino acids: CASSLGDQATDTQYF. The CDR3 DNA follows: TGCGCCAGCAGTTTGGGGGACCAAGCCACAGATACGCAGTATTTT.